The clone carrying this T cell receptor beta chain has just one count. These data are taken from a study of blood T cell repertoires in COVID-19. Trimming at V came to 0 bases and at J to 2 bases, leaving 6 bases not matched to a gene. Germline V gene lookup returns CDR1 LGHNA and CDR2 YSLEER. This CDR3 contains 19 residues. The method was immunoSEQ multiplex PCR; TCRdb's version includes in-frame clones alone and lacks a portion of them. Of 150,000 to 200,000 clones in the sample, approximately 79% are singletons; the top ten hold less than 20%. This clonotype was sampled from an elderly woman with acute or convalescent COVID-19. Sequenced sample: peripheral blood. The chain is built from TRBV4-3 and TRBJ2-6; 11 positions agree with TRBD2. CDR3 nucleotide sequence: TGCGCCAGCAGCCAAGAACTGACTAGCGGGAAAGCTGGGGCCAACGTCCTGACTTTC. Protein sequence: CASSQELTSGKAGANVLTF.